This TCR beta chain was documented in a study of T cells in Graves' hyperthyroidism and ophthalmopathy. The wider study: The authors collected peripheral blood at initial diagnosis, before any treatment.

This clonotype was seen only a few times. Its antigen is still unknown. Notes on the study in general: Clonotypes that were expanded in thyroid above 0.001 mostly appeared in blood too.

Disease duration was under 3 months in the ophthalmopathy patients, who also had a Clinical Activity Score of at least 3 and a NOSPECS grade of at least 4. Lactation, pregnancy, other autoimmune disease or uncontrolled infection led to exclusion of patients. Amplification yielded TCR beta CDR3 regions, with RNA transcripts as the source. First-round RT-PCR with HTBI primers amplified the TCR CDR3 region. TCRdb passed the multiplex PCR reads through MiXCR, listing each CDR3 protein once. This sample carries about 410,000 distinct CDR3 sequences, 14% to 15% of them seen once, and the ten largest clones take under 15%. The CDR3 runs to 15 residues. Trimming pared 4 bases from V and 4 bases from J, leaving 17 bases between. Germline lookup yields CDR1 SGHRS and CDR2 YFSETQ.

The chain carries TRBV5-1 and TRBJ1-1; D remains unclear. The sample was blood. The TCR comes from a man aged 18 to 29 with Graves' ophthalmopathy. For the CDR3, the DNA is TGCGCCAGCAGCCCTCATAACGAGTGGGGCACTGAAGCTTTCTTT. This translates into CASSPHNEWGTEAFF.